Below, one TCR beta chain is given with its context. Antigen specificity is unknown. The CDR3 length is 14 residues. V lost 2 bases, J lost 4 bases, and 12 bases lay in between. Germline V gene sequence: CDR1 SEHNR, CDR2 FQNEAQ (reference sequence). PCR employed 60 Vbeta and 13 Jbeta primers. Sequenced by immunoSEQ multiplex PCR; TCRdb stores in-frame clones only, minus some. The sample holds about 220,000 clones; approximately 88% are singletons and the top ten take roughly 0.7%. The record originates from a study of cytomegalovirus exposure and HLA in healthy donors. Study results and limitations: Some V segments, including TRBV6-2 and TRBV6-3, were excluded as indistinguishable. Presence/absence analyses supposed approximately even sequencing depth among donors. According to a later analysis, most TCR beta chains associated with CMV appeared HLA-restricted. TCR beta chains associated with HLA were, in a later analysis, more clonally expanded than equally common others.

The specimen was PBMCs. The chain carries TRBV7-9 and TRBJ2-7; weak D call: TRBD1 (6 bases). This TCR derives from a boy younger than 10 in good health and CMV-seronegative. The DNA for the CDR3 is TGTGCCAGCAGCTTAATAGGGGGATCTTACGAGCAGTACTTC. It encodes CASSLIGGSYEQYF.